This T cell receptor beta chain was observed in a study of blood T cell repertoires in COVID-19. Profiling relied on immunoSEQ multiplex PCR, and the TCRdb table lists in-frame clones only, not all of them. The sample has fewer than 100,000 clones, less than 85% seen once. The CDR3 runs 14 residues. Germline CDR1 MNHEY, CDR2 SVGEGT. Germline trimming cut 5 bases from V and 9 bases from J; bases unmatched to any gene: 6. The source material was peripheral blood. This receptor was obtained from a woman aged 65 to 85 with acute or convalescent COVID-19. This rearrangement joins TRBV6-2 or TRBV6-3 to TRBJ1-6; TRBD1 agrees at 8 bases. CDR3 coding DNA: TGTGCCAGCAGTCAGGAGACAGGGGTTTCACCCCTCCACTTT. This encodes CASSQETGVSPLHF.